The source of this T cell receptor (beta chain) is a study of CD8+CD57+ T cells in acquired aplastic anemia. Study-level information: Sorted cells (CD4+ and CD8+) yielded DNA amounts that averaged roughly 3.2 ug.

Regarding the study as a whole: CD8+ Simpson's diversity did not differ significantly between patients and controls. Patients shared 25 to 30 CD8+ CDR3 sequences with controls.

In the case of this clonotype: Its antigen is unidentified. A single base separates this from a much larger clone, so it may be a read error.

TCR beta VDJ and CDR3 were profiled, and genomic DNA was the template. TCRdb ran MiXCR on the reads and lists one entry per CDR3 protein. The sample holds around 430,000 distinct CDR3 sequences, about a third seen once. All sequencing subjects had displayed CD8+CD57+ cell expansion on flow cytometry. The cohort consisted entirely of patients having severe acquired aplastic anemia. CDR3 length: 15 amino acids. Per germline, CDR1 SGHDT and CDR2 YYEEEE. Sequenced material: sorted CD4+, CD8+, or CD8+CD57+ T cells (not recorded which) from PBMCs. The V gene is TRBV5-6, the J gene TRBJ1-6; a weak D match, TRBD1 (6 bases). This clonotype was sampled from a human donor with aplastic anemia. CDR3 DNA: TGTGCCAGCATCTTGGGGGACATACATAATTCACCCCTCCACTTT. Translated, it gives CASILGDIHNSPLHF.